The clone carrying this T cell receptor (beta chain) was seen repeatedly, ten times or more. This entry is derived from a study of T-cell reconstitution after alpha-beta-depleted transplantation in children. A TCRbeta library incorporating unique molecular identifiers was prepared. MiXCR, applied by TCRdb to the PCR reads, yields one record per CDR3 protein. Of more than 550,000 distinct CDR3 sequences in the sample, roughly a tenth were seen once. The material sequenced was PBMCs from the stem cell graft donor, taken from the stem cell graft. The source of this sequence is a human donor who donated a stem cell graft to a child with acute myeloid leukemia.

CDR3 sequence (DNA): TGCGCCAGCAGCTTGGGGGACAGGGGGCAGGATCAGCCCCAGCATTTT. Translated: CASSLGDRGQDQPQHF. The chain uses TRBV5-1 and TRBJ1-5; 12 bases align to TRBD1. Germline lookup yields CDR1 SGHRS and CDR2 YFSETQ. Germline trimming cut 0 bases from V and 5 bases from J; bases unmatched to any gene: 3. The CDR3 extends over 16 amino acids.